Below are 12 T cell receptor beta chains sequenced from a single sample in a study of beta chain features in type 1 diabetes (dated by TCRdb to the late 2010s). What the research found in general, with its limitations: Type 1 diabetes patients showed a moderate but significant shortening of TCRB CDR3 length in all four CD4+ subsets.

Their recognized antigens are unknown. Libraries came from the immunoSEQ multiplex PCR assay. All of the isolated RNA was reverse transcribed with the High Capacity cDNA Reverse Transcription Kit, so expressed TCRB transcripts were sequenced. As stored in TCRdb, this immuneACCESS dataset retains in-frame rearrangements with V and J assigned. A fraction of the clones does not appear; measured against another copy, unresolved V genes explain less than half of the discrepancy, and the remainder lacks a known reason. For this sample there are about 740,000 clones; about an eighth appear just once. 0.022% of the sample is taken by the ten largest. Material: naive CD4+ T cells from blood. The cell subset or site label, as the study defines it: true naive CD4+ T cells. The receptor source for this set is a man aged 18 to 29 with type 1 diabetes.

The chain joins TRBV7-2 to TRBJ1-4, with D uncertain. Germline CDR1 is SGHTA and CDR2 is FQGNSA. The CDR3 runs to 13 residues. V lost 2 bases to trimming and J lost 6 bases, with 7 bases between them. The CDR3 DNA reads TGTGCCAGCAGCTTAAGCCCAGATGAAAAACTGTTTTTT. It translates to CASSLSPDEKLFF.

This clone has only a few counts. CDR3 amino acids: CASSLGTSELDTQYF. CDR3 nucleotide sequence: TGTGCCAGCAGTCTTGGGACTAGCGAATTAGATACGCAGTATTTT. This rearrangement joins TRBV6-1 to TRBJ2-3; 10 bases align to TRBD2. Germline CDR1 is MNHNS and CDR2 is SASEGT. Trimming at V came to 5 bases and at J to 5 bases, leaving 7 bases not matched to a gene. This CDR3 region has 15 residues.

V is TRBV7-2 and J is TRBJ1-1; D gene ambiguous. The V gene lost 1 base and the J gene lost 2 bases, with 8 bases spanning the gap. The CDR3 loop spans 14 amino acids. Germline CDR1 is SGHTA and CDR2 is FQGNSA. As DNA, the CDR3 is TGTGCCAGCAGCTTAGTAGGGTCTAACACTGAAGCTTTCTTT. Translation gives CASSLVGSNTEAFF.

This clone was found a few times. The chain is built from TRBV7-9 and TRBJ1-4; unclear D gene. The CDR3 runs to 14 residues. V lost 4 bases and J 8 bases, leaving 14 bases between the germline ends. Germline CDR1 reads SEHNR; CDR2 reads FQNEAQ (reference sequence). The CDR3 DNA reads TGTGCCAGCAGCTCGGACCCAATTAGGGAAAAACTGTTTTTT. Residues: CASSSDPIREKLFF.

This clone showed up just a few times. The rearrangement uses TRBV4-1 and TRBJ1-4; TRBD1 might be the D (6 bases). CDR1 and CDR2 from the germline V gene are MGHRA and YSYEKL. The V end was cut by 3 bases, the J end by 1 base, with 12 bases between. The CDR3 has 16 residues. The CDR3 reads CASSQGRGGTNEKLFF. CDR3 coding DNA: TGCGCCAGCAGCCAGGGGAGGGGGGGAACTAATGAAAAACTGTTTTTT.

The chain is built from TRBV18 and TRBJ2-5; 8 nucleotides agree with TRBD2. From germline, CDR1 is KGHSH and CDR2 LQKENI. Unmatched junction bases numbered 16, after V lost 1 base and J lost 0 bases. The CDR3 is made up of 20 amino acids. CDR3: CASSPLREGSLPSYQETQYF. CDR3 sequence (DNA): TGTGCCAGCTCACCACTTCGGGAGGGATCCCTTCCTTCGTACCAAGAGACCCAGTACTTC.

The V gene is TRBV4-2, the J gene TRBJ1-2; D is uncertain. Germline V gene data show CDR1 as LGHNA and CDR2 as YNFKEQ. The CDR3 sequence is 17 residues long. V lost 1 base, J lost 5 bases, and 20 bases lay in between. CDR3 residues: CASSQVYSGPEIYGYTF. In DNA, the CDR3 is TGTGCCAGCAGCCAAGTGTATTCGGGCCCAGAGATATATGGCTACACCTTC.

The chain links TRBV4-1 to TRBJ2-1; D is possibly TRBD1 (6 bases). V lost 0 bases and J lost 5, with 20 bases in between. From germline, CDR1 is MGHRA and CDR2 YSYEKL. This CDR3 is built from 18 residues. The CDR3 coding sequence is TGCGCCAGCAGCCAAGATAGGAACAGGGCTAGGGTCCACAATGAGCAGTTCTTC. It translates to CASSQDRNRARVHNEQFF.

DNA for the CDR3: TGCGCCAGCAGTAGCGGGGAAAGCACAGATACGCAGTATTTT. Residues: CASSSGESTDTQYF. The J gene is TRBJ2-3, the V gene TRBV5-1; 8 nucleotides agree with TRBD2. Germline V gene lookup returns CDR1 SGHRS and CDR2 YFSETQ. The CDR3 consists of 14 residues. After removal of 5 bases from V and 0 bases from J, the junction contained 2 bases not matched to a gene.

This chain uses TRBV7-2 with TRBJ2-1, with a weak D call TRBD1 (5 bases). V shed 3 bases and J shed 0 bases, with 9 bases lying between them. Germline loops: CDR1 SGHTA, CDR2 FQGNSA. The CDR3 length is 15 residues. CDR3 in DNA: TGTGCCAGCAGCTTGGGGCCTCCCTCCTACAATGAGCAGTTCTTC. It translates to CASSLGPPSYNEQFF.

This clone was seen a few times. This chain uses TRBV7-3 with TRBJ2-3; the D call may be TRBD1 or TRBD2 (5 bases each). V dropped 4 bases and J dropped 4 bases, with 18 bases sitting between them. Germline V gene sequence: CDR1 SGHTA, CDR2 FQGTGA. The CDR3 consists of 16 residues. CDR3 nucleotides: TGTGCCAGCAGCTCCCAGGGACCCGGGTTGCCAGATACGCAGTATTTT. Translated, it gives CASSSQGPGLPDTQYF.

To note about this clone: The sample contains more than one DNA sequence encoding this CDR3. V is TRBV30 and J is TRBJ1-1; D possibly corresponds to TRBD1 (5 bases). The germline V gene has CDR1 GTSNPN and CDR2 SVGIG (reference sequence). CDR3 length: 13 amino acids. V dropped 0 bases and J dropped 3 bases, with 8 bases sitting between them. The CDR3 here is CAWSVTGDTEAFF. For the CDR3, the DNA is TGTGCCTGGAGTGTAACGGGGGACACTGAAGCTTTCTTT. The full variable domain, completed using reference TRBV30 and TRBJ1-1, is SQTIHQWPATLVQPVGSPLSLECTVEGTSNPNLYWYRQAAGRGLQLLFYSVGIGQISSEVPQNLSASRPQDRQFILSSKKLLLSDSGFYLCAWSVTGDTEAFFGQGTRLTVV.